This TCR beta chain was profiled in a study of blood T cell repertoires in COVID-19. The CDR3 runs to 14 residues. Method: immunoSEQ multiplex PCR; TCRdb's copy keeps in-frame clones and lacks some. Seen here are about 250,000 clones, 87% observed once, and the top ten hold roughly 3%. The chain joins TRBV21-1 to TRBJ1-1. TRBV21-1 constitutes a pseudogene. The sequence was collected from a man aged 18 to 29 with active or convalescent COVID-19. Input material: peripheral blood. The CDR3 bases are TGTGCCAGCCCAGAGGGGGGCGGGAGGAGTGAAGCTTTCTTT. Residues: CASPEGGGRSEAFF.